This is a list of T cell receptor beta chains from one sample in a study of T cell repertoires in cytomegalovirus infection. Using its own MiXCR run on the reads, TCRdb lists one record per CDR3 protein. Here the sample spans about 360,000 distinct CDR3 sequences, 18% being singletons. Sample: PBMCs. All receptors derive from a human donor in good health (CMV status not recorded). Some clones in this sample may be carry-over from other donors' samples. Each CDR3 is given with its conserved first and last residue. D genes are given only for firm matches. A row's size may be missing; if present it is once, few, many or a size class.

DNA: TGCGCCAGCAGCCCCCCGGTCTGGAGCTCCTACAATGAGCAGTTCTTC
CDR3: CASSPPVWSSYNEQFF
size: -
J: TRBJ2-1
V: TRBV4-1
D: -

DNA: TGTGCCAGCAGCCAATTTCCTGGACTAGCCTACGAGCAGTACTTC
CDR3: CASSQFPGLAYEQYF
size: many
J: TRBJ2-7
V: TRBV3-1
D: TRBD2

DNA: TGCGCCAGCAGTCAGATGAGAGGGCTCGGCTATGGCTACACCTTC
CDR3: CASSQMRGLGYGYTF
size: -
J: TRBJ1-2
V: TRBV4-3
D: -

DNA: TGCGCCAGCAGTCAATACGGGGGAGGCAATCAGCCCCAGCATTTT
CDR3: CASSQYGGGNQPQHF
size: few
J: TRBJ1-5
V: TRBV23-1
D: -

DNA: TGTGCCAGCAGCCCGACAGGGACGAACGGGGAGCTGTTTTTT
CDR3: CASSPTGTNGELFF
size: many
J: TRBJ2-2
V: TRBV7-2
D: TRBD1

DNA: TGTGCCAGCAGCTTAGGACAGGACAATGAGCAGTTCTTC
CDR3: CASSLGQDNEQFF
size: many
J: TRBJ2-1
V: TRBV7-2
D: -

DNA: TGTGCCATCAGTGAGTCGGGGGGGGGGGAGCACGAGCAGTACTTC
CDR3: CAISESGGGEHEQYF
size: -
J: TRBJ2-7
V: TRBV10-3
D: TRBD2

DNA: TGTGCCAGCAGCTTAGAGCGGGAGGGTGAGCAGTTCTTC
CDR3: CASSLEREGEQFF
size: many
J: TRBJ2-1
V: TRBV7-2
D: TRBD2

DNA: TGTGCCAGCAGTGGAGGTCGCGAGCAGTACTTC
CDR3: CASSGGREQYF
size: many
J: TRBJ2-7
V: TRBV6-1
D: -

DNA: TGTGCCAGCAGCTGGCAAGGGACTAGCGGTAAAGAGACCCAGTACTTC
CDR3: CASSWQGTSGKETQYF
size: many
J: TRBJ2-5
V: TRBV7-9
D: TRBD2

DNA: TGTGCCAGCAGTCCGGGACTAGCAGGGGGAGAGACCCAGTACTTC
CDR3: CASSPGLAGGETQYF
size: many
J: TRBJ2-5
V: TRBV18
D: TRBD2

DNA: TGCAGTGCTAGTCGTGAGGGTGAAGCTTTCTTT
CDR3: CSASREGEAFF
size: few
J: TRBJ1-1
V: TRBV20-1
D: -

DNA: TGTGCCAGCAGCCCGAGACAAGGAGAGACCCAGTACTTC
CDR3: CASSPRQGETQYF
size: many
J: TRBJ2-5
V: TRBV7-6
D: -

DNA: TGTGCCAGCAGCCGGACGGCTAACACTGAAGCTTTCTTT
CDR3: CASSRTANTEAFF
size: many
J: TRBJ1-1
V: TRBV7-9
D: -

DNA: TGTGCCAGCTCACGCCGACAGGGACCAGGTACTGAAGCTTTCTTT
CDR3: CASSRRQGPGTEAFF
size: -
J: TRBJ1-1
V: TRBV18
D: TRBD1

DNA: TGCAGTGCCGACGAGCCGGGCGGCTACACCTTC
CDR3: CSADEPGGYTF
size: few
J: TRBJ1-2
V: TRBV20-1
D: -

DNA: TGCAGTGCTAGTGGGCCGGGACTCGCAACCGGCAATGAGCAGTTCTTC
CDR3: CSASGPGLATGNEQFF
size: many
J: TRBJ2-1
V: TRBV20-1
D: -

DNA: TGTGCCAGCAGCTCCCGGACCCGGAATCAGCCCCAGCATTTT
CDR3: CASSSRTRNQPQHF
size: many
J: TRBJ1-5
V: TRBV28
D: -

DNA: TGTGCCAGCAGCTCTTGGGGTAACAATCAGCCCCAGCATTTT
CDR3: CASSSWGNNQPQHF
size: few
J: TRBJ1-5
V: TRBV7-2
D: -

DNA: TGTGCCAGCAGCTTAACCGACAGGGTAGGACGGCCCCAGCATTTT
CDR3: CASSLTDRVGRPQHF
size: few
J: TRBJ1-5
V: TRBV7-2
D: TRBD1

DNA: TGTGCCAGCAGTGAGGGACAGGGGAGTGTAGCTTTCTTT
CDR3: CASSEGQGSVAFF
size: many
J: TRBJ1-1
V: TRBV12-3/TRBV12-4
D: TRBD1

DNA: TGTGCCAGCAGGACGACAGGGGACTATGGCTACACCTTC
CDR3: CASRTTGDYGYTF
size: few
J: TRBJ1-2
V: TRBV12-3/TRBV12-4
D: TRBD1

DNA: TGTGCCTCGGCTGGGGCCGAGATCAGCCCAGATACGCAGTATTTT
CDR3: CASAGAEISPDTQYF
size: few
J: TRBJ2-3
V: TRBV5-6
D: -

DNA: TGTGCCAGCAGTTATGATGATACGCAGTATTTT
CDR3: CASSYDDTQYF
size: few
J: TRBJ2-3
V: TRBV6-8
D: -

DNA: TGCAGTGCCACACTAGCGGGGGCCGTCACAGATACGCAGTATTTT
CDR3: CSATLAGAVTDTQYF
size: many
J: TRBJ2-3
V: TRBV20-1
D: TRBD2

DNA: TGTGCCACCAGCAGAGAGCAGGGAGTAAGTTCCTACGAGCAGTACTTC
CDR3: CATSREQGVSSYEQYF
size: -
J: TRBJ2-7
V: TRBV15
D: -

DNA: TGTGCCAGCAGCGGACGGACAGGGAGAGAGACCCAGTACTTC
CDR3: CASSGRTGRETQYF
size: many
J: TRBJ2-5
V: TRBV7-2
D: TRBD1

DNA: TGTGCCTCCCAGGGTTCTCAGTATGGCTACACCTTC
CDR3: CASQGSQYGYTF
size: few
J: TRBJ1-2
V: TRBV2
D: -

DNA: TGTGCCAGCAGTTACGGGCTAGCGTTAAACACCGGGGAGCTGTTTTTT
CDR3: CASSYGLALNTGELFF
size: -
J: TRBJ2-2
V: TRBV6-5
D: -

DNA: TGTGCCAGCAGTCCCCCCCTCTCTGGGGCCAACGTCCTGACTTTC
CDR3: CASSPPLSGANVLTF
size: many
J: TRBJ2-6
V: TRBV2
D: -

DNA: TGTGCCAGCAGCTTATCCCCAGGTGGGGCGGGGGAGACCCAGTACTTC
CDR3: CASSLSPGGAGETQYF
size: many
J: TRBJ2-5
V: TRBV7-2
D: -

DNA: TGCGCCAGCAGCCAAGATTCGGGTACGGGTGAAGCTTTCTTT
CDR3: CASSQDSGTGEAFF
size: -
J: TRBJ1-1
V: TRBV4-1
D: -

DNA: TGTGCCAGCAGGGGGACAGGGAGGGATGAGCAGTTCTTC
CDR3: CASRGTGRDEQFF
size: few
J: TRBJ2-1
V: TRBV28
D: TRBD1

DNA: TGTGCCAGCAGCTTATTGGGACTCAGGGGGGAGACCCAGTACTTC
CDR3: CASSLLGLRGETQYF
size: many
J: TRBJ2-5
V: TRBV7-2
D: -

DNA: TGCAGCGTTTCTCCCAATGAGCAGTTCTTC
CDR3: CSVSPNEQFF
size: -
J: TRBJ2-1
V: TRBV29-1
D: -

DNA: TGCAGTGCCACCCCCCCCGGGATGAACACTGAAGCTTTCTTT
CDR3: CSATPPGMNTEAFF
size: -
J: TRBJ1-1
V: TRBV20-1
D: -

DNA: TGTGCCAGCAGTACCCCGCGACAGACCTCCTACGAGCAGTACTTC
CDR3: CASSTPRQTSYEQYF
size: few
J: TRBJ2-7
V: TRBV6-2/TRBV6-3
D: -

DNA: TGTGCCACCAGTGGGGTAACAGGTTCCTCTGGGGCCAACGTCCTGACTTTC
CDR3: CATSGVTGSSGANVLTF
size: -
J: TRBJ2-6
V: TRBV24-1
D: -

DNA: TGCAGTGCTAGTGGGACTAGCGGGAGCGGGTTCGCAGATACGCAGTATTTT
CDR3: CSASGTSGSGFADTQYF
size: -
J: TRBJ2-3
V: TRBV20-1
D: TRBD2

DNA: TGTGCCAGCCGAGGCACCTCCTACGAGCAGTACTTC
CDR3: CASRGTSYEQYF
size: -
J: TRBJ2-7
V: TRBV2
D: -

DNA: TGTGCCAGCAGCGCCGGGACTGACTATGGCTACACCTTC
CDR3: CASSAGTDYGYTF
size: many
J: TRBJ1-2
V: TRBV6-1
D: -

DNA: TGCGCCAGCAGCCCCCGACCCCTCCGGGCTAATGAAAAACTGTTTTTT
CDR3: CASSPRPLRANEKLFF
size: few
J: TRBJ1-4
V: TRBV4-1
D: -

DNA: TGTGCCAGCAGCTTGGATAGGGGGGACCGGGAGTTCTTC
CDR3: CASSLDRGDREFF
size: few
J: TRBJ2-1
V: TRBV5-5
D: -

DNA: TGTGCCAGCTCACCAAGGAGTGCAGATACGCAGTATTTT
CDR3: CASSPRSADTQYF
size: many
J: TRBJ2-3
V: TRBV18
D: -

DNA: TGTGCCAGCAGGTCTGTGCGGGAAGAGACCCAGTACTTC
CDR3: CASRSVREETQYF
size: few
J: TRBJ2-5
V: TRBV11-2
D: -

DNA: TGTGCCAGCAGTTACGAGGAGACCCAGTACTTC
CDR3: CASSYEETQYF
size: many
J: TRBJ2-5
V: TRBV6-2/TRBV6-3
D: -

DNA: TGTGCCAGCAGCCAGGGGCTGACAGGGGGTAATACGCAGTATTTT
CDR3: CASSQGLTGGNTQYF
size: many
J: TRBJ2-3
V: TRBV7-2
D: TRBD1

DNA: TGTGCCAGCAGCGACAGGCCCGACATAGGGGGTTATGGCTACACCTTC
CDR3: CASSDRPDIGGYGYTF
size: -
J: TRBJ1-2
V: TRBV12-3/TRBV12-4
D: -